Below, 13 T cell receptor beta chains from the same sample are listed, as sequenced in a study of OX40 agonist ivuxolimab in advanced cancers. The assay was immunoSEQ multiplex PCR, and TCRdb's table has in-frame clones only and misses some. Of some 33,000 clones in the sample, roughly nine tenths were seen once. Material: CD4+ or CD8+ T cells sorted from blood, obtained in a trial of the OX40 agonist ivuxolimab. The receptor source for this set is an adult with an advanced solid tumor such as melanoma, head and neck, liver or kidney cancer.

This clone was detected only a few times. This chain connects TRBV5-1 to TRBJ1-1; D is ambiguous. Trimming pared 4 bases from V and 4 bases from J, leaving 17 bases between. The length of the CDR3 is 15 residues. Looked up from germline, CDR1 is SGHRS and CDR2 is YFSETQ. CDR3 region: CASSPAVQSATEAFF. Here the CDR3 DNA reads TGCGCCAGCAGCCCAGCAGTCCAGAGCGCCACTGAAGCTTTCTTT.

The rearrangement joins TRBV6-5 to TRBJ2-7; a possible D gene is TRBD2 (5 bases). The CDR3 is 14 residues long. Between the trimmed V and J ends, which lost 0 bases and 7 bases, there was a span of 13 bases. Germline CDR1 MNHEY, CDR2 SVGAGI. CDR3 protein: CASSYSIGGREQYF. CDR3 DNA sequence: TGTGCCAGCAGTTACTCGATAGGAGGACGAGAGCAGTACTTC.

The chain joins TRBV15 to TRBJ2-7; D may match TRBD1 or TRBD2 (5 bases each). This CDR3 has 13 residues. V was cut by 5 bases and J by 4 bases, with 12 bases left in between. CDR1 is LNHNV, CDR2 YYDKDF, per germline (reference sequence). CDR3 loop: CATSEGPGYEQYF. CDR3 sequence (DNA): TGTGCCACCAGCGAGGGACCAGGTTACGAGCAGTACTTC.

The CDR3 protein is CASRLGHSTEGDVTDTQYF. Written as DNA, the CDR3 is TGTGCAAGTCGCTTAGGCCACTCAACTGAGGGGGATGTCACAGATACGCAGTATTTT. The chain links TRBV12-2 to TRBJ2-3; the D segment call TRBD1 is taken from the table without a DNA check. TRBV12-2 represents a pseudogene. The CDR3 spans 19 residues.

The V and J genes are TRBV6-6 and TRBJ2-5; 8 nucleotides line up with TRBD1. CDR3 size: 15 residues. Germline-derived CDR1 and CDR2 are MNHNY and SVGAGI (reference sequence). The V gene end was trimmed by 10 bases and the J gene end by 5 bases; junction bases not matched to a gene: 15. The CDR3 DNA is TGTGCCACCCTCGGACAGGGAAACTCTCGGGAGACCCAGTACTTC. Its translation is CATLGQGNSRETQYF.

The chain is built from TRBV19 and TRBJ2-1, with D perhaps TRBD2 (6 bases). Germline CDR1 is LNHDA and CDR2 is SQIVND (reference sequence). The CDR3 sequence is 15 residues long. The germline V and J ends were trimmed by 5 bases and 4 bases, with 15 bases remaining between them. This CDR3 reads CASSWSGDGYNEQFF. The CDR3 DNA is TGTGCCAGTAGTTGGTCGGGAGATGGGTACAATGAGCAGTTCTTC.

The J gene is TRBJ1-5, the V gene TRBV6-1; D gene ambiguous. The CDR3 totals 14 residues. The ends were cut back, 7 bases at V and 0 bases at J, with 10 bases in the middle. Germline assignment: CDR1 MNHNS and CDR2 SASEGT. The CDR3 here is CASISPNSNQPQHF. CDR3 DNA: TGTGCCAGCATTTCCCCGAATAGCAATCAGCCCCAGCATTTT.

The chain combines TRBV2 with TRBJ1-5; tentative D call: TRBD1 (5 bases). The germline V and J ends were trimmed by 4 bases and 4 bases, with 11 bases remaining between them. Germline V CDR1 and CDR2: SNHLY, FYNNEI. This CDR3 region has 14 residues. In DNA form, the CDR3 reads TGTGCCAGCAGTGCCGGGACGCAAAATCAGCCCCAGCATTTT. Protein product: CASSAGTQNQPQHF.

CDR3 protein: CASSFGTSGAVSTDTQYF. For the CDR3, the DNA is TGTGCCAGCAGTTTCGGGACTAGCGGGGCGGTGAGCACAGATACGCAGTATTTT. The chain uses TRBV27 and TRBJ2-3; TRBD2 matches 13 bases. Germline loops: CDR1 MNHEY, CDR2 SMNVEV (reference sequence). J lost 0 bases, V lost 3 bases, and 6 bases had no gene match. The CDR3 spans 18 residues.

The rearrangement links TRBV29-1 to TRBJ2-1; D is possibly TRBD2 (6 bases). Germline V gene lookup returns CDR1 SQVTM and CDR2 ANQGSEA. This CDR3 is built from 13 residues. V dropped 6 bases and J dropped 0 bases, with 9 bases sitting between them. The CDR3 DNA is TGCAGCGTCCCGACTAGCTCCTACAATGAGCAGTTCTTC. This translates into CSVPTSSYNEQFF.

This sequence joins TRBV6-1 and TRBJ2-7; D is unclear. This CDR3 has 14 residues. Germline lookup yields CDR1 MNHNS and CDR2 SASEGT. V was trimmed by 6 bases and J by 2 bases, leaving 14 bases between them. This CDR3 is CASSAEDQAYEQYF. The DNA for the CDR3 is TGTGCCAGCAGCGCCGAGGACCAGGCCTACGAGCAGTACTTC.

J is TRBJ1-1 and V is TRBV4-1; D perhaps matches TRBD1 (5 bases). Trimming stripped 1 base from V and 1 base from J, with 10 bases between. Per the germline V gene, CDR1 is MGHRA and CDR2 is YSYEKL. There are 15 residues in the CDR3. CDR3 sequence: CASSQVPGRNTEAFF. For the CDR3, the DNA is TGCGCCAGCAGCCAAGTTCCAGGGAGGAACACTGAAGCTTTCTTT.

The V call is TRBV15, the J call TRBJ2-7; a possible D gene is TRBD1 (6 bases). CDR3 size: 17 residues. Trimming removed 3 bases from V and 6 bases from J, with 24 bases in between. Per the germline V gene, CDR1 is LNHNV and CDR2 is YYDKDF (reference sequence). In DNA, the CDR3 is TGTGCCACCAGCAGGCTGGGGACAACAATACAGGGCGTCGAGCAGTACTTC. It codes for CATSRLGTTIQGVEQYF.